The 18 T cell receptor beta chains reported below all come from one sample, sequenced in a study of blood T cell repertoires in COVID-19 (dated by TCRdb to the early 2020s). Libraries were constructed by the immunoSEQ multiplex PCR assay. TCRdb obtained this table from immuneACCESS and retained in-frame rearrangements with V and J assigned. These tables miss some clones; where compared with another copy, unresolved V genes account for less than half of the shortfall, and the remainder is unexplained. Here the sample has some 33,000 clones; about 88% occur a single time. The ten largest account for 2% to 2.5% of the sample. Sequenced: peripheral blood. These receptors were taken from a human donor in a cohort sampled during active COVID-19.

The chain employs TRBV2 and TRBJ2-1; TRBD2 agrees at 8 bases. This CDR3 spans 14 amino acids. Trimming cost V 4 bases and J 8 bases; bases outside gene matches: 7. CDR1 is SNHLY and CDR2 is FYNNEI in the germline V gene. CDR3 region: CASSVAGGWDEQFF. The CDR3 bases are TGTGCCAGCAGTGTGGCGGGGGGTTGGGATGAGCAGTTCTTC.

This chain connects TRBV5-1 to TRBJ2-7, with D perhaps TRBD2 (6 bases). Per the germline V gene, CDR1 is SGHRS and CDR2 is YFSETQ. The V and J ends lost 4 bases and 4 bases respectively, with 12 bases between them. The CDR3 is made up of 13 amino acids. CDR3 sequence: CASSGRGSYEQYF. CDR3 coding DNA: TGCGCCAGCAGCGGACGGGGGTCTTACGAGCAGTACTTC.

CDR3 sequence: CASSLVSGWNYGYTF. Written as DNA, the CDR3 is TGTGCCAGCAGCTTAGTTTCAGGCTGGAACTATGGCTACACCTTC. The chain joins TRBV11-2 to TRBJ1-2; D not resolved. Germline loops: CDR1 SGHAT, CDR2 FQNNGV. V was shortened by 1 base and J by 2 bases, with 11 bases between the two germline ends. The CDR3 is 15 residues long.

The sample holds a few counts of this clone. The V gene is TRBV6-1, the J gene TRBJ2-1; a weak D match, TRBD2 (6 bases). The CDR3 loop spans 16 amino acids. From germline, CDR1 is MNHNS and CDR2 SASEGT. Trimming shortened V by 1 base and J by 5 bases, and 15 bases separated the two germline ends. The DNA of the CDR3 is TGTGCCAGCAGTGAAGTGTTCTGGCGGGATGACAATGAGCAGTTCTTC. It encodes CASSEVFWRDDNEQFF.

J is TRBJ2-1 and V is TRBV7-8, with 7 bases identical to TRBD1. Germline V lookup: CDR1 SGHVS, CDR2 FQNEAQ. This CDR3 contains 15 residues. V was clipped by 5 bases and J by 9 bases; unmatched bases: 13. The CDR3 bases are TGTGCCAGCAGCCCTACCCGGACAGGCGAGGTTGAGCAGTTCTTC. Its translation: CASSPTRTGEVEQFF.

This clone was seen once. The chain links TRBV5-1 to TRBJ1-6, with 7 nucleotides matching TRBD1. V lost 0 bases and J lost 7; bases outside the gene matches: 1. There are 14 residues in the CDR3. Germline V gives CDR1 SGHRS, CDR2 YFSETQ. The DNA of the CDR3 is TGCGCCAGCAGCTTGGACAGGGGCAATTCACCCCTCCACTTT. It yields the protein CASSLDRGNSPLHF.

This clone has only a few counts. The chain uses TRBV7-2 and TRBJ1-2, with 10 bases matching TRBD1. V lost 8 bases, J lost 5 bases, and 11 bases stayed unmatched. Germline CDR1 is SGHTA and CDR2 is FQGNSA. The CDR3 loop spans 15 amino acids. CDR3 sequence (DNA): TGTGCCAGCTACAACCGGGACAGGGGAGGATATGGCTACACCTTC. This codes for CASYNRDRGGYGYTF. The full variable domain, in which reference TRBV7-2 and TRBJ1-2 provide the parts outside the CDR3, is GAGVSQSPSNKVTEKGKDVELRCDPISGHTALYWYRQSLGQGLEFLIYFQGNSAPDKSGLPSDRFSAERTGGSVSTLTIQRTQQEDSAVYLCASYNRDRGGYGYTFGSGTRLTVV.

The V and J genes are TRBV7-9 and TRBJ2-1, with TRBD2 matching 8 bases. The V segment lost 1 base and the J segment 7 bases; nucleotides outside the gene matches: 3. CDR3 length equals 14 residues. The germline gives CDR1 SEHNR, CDR2 FQNEAQ (reference sequence). The CDR3 DNA sequence: TGTGCCAGCAGCTTAGTCTTAGCGGGGAATGAGCAGTTCTTC. It encodes CASSLVLAGNEQFF.

The chain links TRBV6-2 or TRBV6-3 to TRBJ1-1, with 11 positions matching TRBD1. This CDR3 has 16 residues. Trimming at V came to 5 bases and at J to 4 bases, leaving 9 bases not matched to a gene. Germline V lookup: CDR1 MNHEY, CDR2 SVGEGT. CDR3 bases: TGTGCCAGCAGTAACCCACCAGGGACAGGGGGCACTGAAGCTTTCTTT. Protein sequence: CASSNPPGTGGTEAFF.

This chain connects TRBV10-2 to TRBJ2-3; TRBD2 is a possible D gene (6 bases). CDR1 and CDR2 (germline): WSHSY, SAAADI. The CDR3 is made up of 15 amino acids. The V end lost 1 base, the J end lost 5 bases, and 13 bases lay between the germline ends. For the CDR3, the DNA is TGCGCCAGCAGTGAGTTGGAGGGGCGGAGAGATACGCAGTATTTT. This sequence encodes CASSELEGRRDTQYF.

The gene calls are TRBV13 and TRBJ2-1; the D gene is possibly TRBD1 (6 bases). The CDR3 has 16 residues. Germline CDR1 and CDR2: PRHDT and FYEKMQ (reference sequence). V lost 0 bases, J lost 7 bases, and 16 bases lay in between. Here the CDR3 reads CASSLGGHIFKNEQFF. The CDR3 nucleotides are TGTGCCAGCAGCTTAGGGGGACACATTTTTAAAAATGAGCAGTTCTTC.

This clone came up a few times. The genes are TRBV18 and TRBJ1-2; tentative D call: TRBD1 (5 bases). Germline assignment: CDR1 KGHSH and CDR2 LQKENI. Trimming took off 3 bases at V and 4 bases at J, with 15 bases between the two ends. CDR3 length equals 15 residues. CDR3: CASSPTGAPFYGYTF. The CDR3 DNA reads TGTGCCAGCTCACCCACTGGGGCGCCTTTCTATGGCTACACCTTC. Complete variable domain (other parts from reference TRBV18 and TRBJ1-2): NAGVMQNPRHLVRRRGQEARLRCSPMKGHSHVYWYRQLPEEGLKFMVYLQKENIIDESGMPKERFSAEFPKEGPSILRIQQVVRGDSAAYFCASSPTGAPFYGYTFGSGTRLTVV.

The rearrangement uses TRBV14 and TRBJ2-1, with 11 bases identical to TRBD2. Unmatched junction bases numbered 7, after V lost 0 bases and J lost 3 bases. The CDR3 is 18 residues long. Germline CDR1 SGHDN, CDR2 FVKESK. CDR3 sequence: CASSQEPSGGLGYNEQFF. CDR3 nucleotide sequence: TGTGCCAGCAGCCAAGAACCTAGCGGGGGGCTCGGCTACAATGAGCAGTTCTTC.

This chain connects TRBV7-2 to TRBJ2-5; weak D call: TRBD2 (5 bases). Trimming left V 2 bases short and J 5 bases short, with 12 bases between. The germline gives CDR1 SGHTA, CDR2 FQGNSA. The CDR3 consists of 14 residues. This CDR3 reads CASSLNGRGETQYF. CDR3 DNA: TGTGCCAGCAGCTTAAACGGTCGAGGGGAGACCCAGTACTTC. The full variable domain, in which reference TRBV7-2 and TRBJ2-5 provide the parts outside the CDR3, is GAGVSQSPSNKVTEKGKDVELRCDPISGHTALYWYRQSLGQGLEFLIYFQGNSAPDKSGLPSDRFSAERTGGSVSTLTIQRTQQEDSAVYLCASSLNGRGETQYFGPGTRLLVL.

This chain uses TRBV3-1 (or the pseudogene TRBV3-2) with TRBJ2-3, with 9 bases lining up with TRBD2. Germline values: CDR1 LGHDT, CDR2 YNNKEL (reference sequence). J was trimmed by 0 bases and V by 0 bases; bases with no gene match: 7. CDR3 length: 18 residues. CDR3 amino acids: CASSQEFPGLASTDTQYF. The CDR3 nucleotides read TGTGCCAGCAGCCAAGAGTTCCCGGGACTAGCTAGCACAGATACGCAGTATTTT.

The rearrangement uses TRBV28 and TRBJ1-1; perhaps TRBD1 as D (5 bases). V dropped 3 bases and J dropped 8 bases, with 16 bases sitting between them. CDR3 length: 14 amino acids. Germline CDR1 MDHEN, CDR2 SYDVKM. The CDR3 region is CASSFTGERMEAFF. In DNA, the CDR3 is TGTGCCAGCAGTTTTACGGGGGAGAGGATGGAAGCTTTCTTT.

V gene TRBV6-5 combines with J gene TRBJ1-2; D gene ambiguous. Trimming shortened V by 6 bases and J by 0 bases, and 11 bases separated the two germline ends. The CDR3 is made up of 14 amino acids. The V gene's germline CDR1 is MNHEY and CDR2 SVGAGI. This CDR3 reads CASRLPYANYGYTF. DNA for the CDR3: TGTGCCAGCAGACTACCTTACGCTAACTATGGCTACACCTTC.

The gene calls are TRBV6-4 and TRBJ1-1; D gene unclear. V shed 4 bases and J shed 5 bases, with 11 bases lying between them. Germline V gives CDR1 MRHNA, CDR2 SNTAGT. This CDR3 has 13 residues. The DNA of the CDR3 is TGTGCCAGCAGTGCCCAGAGGGATACTGAAGCTTTCTTT. Translating it yields CASSAQRDTEAFF.